This T cell receptor beta chain was retrieved from a study of regulatory T cells in long-lasting Graves disease. Study findings and constraints: Persistent disease preferred TRBV28, TRBJ1-2 and TRBJ2-5. Newly diagnosed Graves' patients exceeded persistent ones in TCR diversity.

Of note for this clonotype: Its cognate antigen is unknown.

Stated time point: newly diagnosed GD, antithyroid drugs for less than 3 months. From RNA extracted from PBMCs, the TCR library was made. With EDTA tubes as the receptacles, nine milliliters of peripheral blood were drawn. To make TCR beta libraries, researchers used iRepertoire HTBI primers and Arm-PCR of CDR3 regions. TCRdb processed the multiplex PCR reads anew with MiXCR; each CDR3 protein has one entry. This sample has 450,000 to 600,000 distinct CDR3 sequences, with 13% found just once. This CDR3 has 18 residues. Germline V gene lookup returns CDR1 MNHEY and CDR2 SVGEGT. With 5 bases removed from V and 4 bases from J, the gap between germline ends came to 27 bases. This sample was also put to use in a study of T cells in Graves' hyperthyroidism and ophthalmopathy. That source adds: Blood also showed most of the thyroid clonotypes that were expanded above 0.001.

This specimen was peripheral blood mononuclear cells (PBMCs), taken at new diagnosis, from a patient treated with antithyroid drugs. The rearrangement links TRBV6-2 or TRBV6-3 to TRBJ2-7; D is possibly TRBD2 (6 bases). The clonotype originates from a man aged 25 to 40 with Graves disease. The CDR3 protein is CASSEEAGSGEARYEQYF. The CDR3 DNA sequence: TGTGCCAGCAGTGAAGAGGCAGGTAGCGGAGAAGCGCGGTACGAGCAGTACTTC.